The clone carrying this T cell receptor (beta chain) occurred a few times. Its matching antigen is unknown. Each cDNA held unique molecular identifiers, and template switching gave it a universal primer site. MiXCR, run by TCRdb on the 5' RACE reads, gives a single entry per CDR3 protein. The data show 1.5 million to 2 million distinct CDR3 sequences, about 32% seen once. This sample was taken from a study of identical twins. Findings and limits, study-wide: Cord blood beta clonotypes that were abundant carried fewer insertions, and memory repertoires showed no such trend. Compared with unrelated sharing, twin-shared out-of-frame alpha sequences had more low-probability sequences. Recombination models fit unrelated individuals' TCR alpha sharing but underestimated twins'.

V was pared by 2 bases and J by 1 base, with 13 bases between. The CDR3 runs to 16 residues. Germline CDR1 reads MGHRA; CDR2 reads YSYEKL. The receptor comes from a newborn girl in good health. The chain employs TRBV4-1 and TRBJ2-3; D is perhaps TRBD1 (6 bases). What was sequenced was cord blood. CDR3 coding DNA: TGCGCCAGCAGCCAAACGCAGGGGAAAGGCACAGATACGCAGTATTTT. Protein: CASSQTQGKGTDTQYF.